This passage covers 8 T cell receptor beta chains from one sample sequenced in a study of cytomegalovirus exposure and HLA in healthy donors. The PCR contained 60 Vbeta and 13 Jbeta primers. The repertoire was sequenced with immunoSEQ multiplex PCR; TCRdb's copy has only in-frame clones and lacks some. This sample has under 200,000 clones, with roughly 70% found just once. The sequenced sample consisted of PBMCs. These TCRs come from a woman aged 45-65 years in good health and CMV-seropositive.

The rearrangement links TRBV5-8 to TRBJ1-4; maybe TRBD1 (5 bases). Trimming shortened V by 3 bases and J by 0 bases, and 9 bases separated the two germline ends. This CDR3 region has 15 residues. The germline V gene has CDR1 SGHTS and CDR2 YDEGEE. CDR3 nucleotide sequence: TGTGCCAGCAGCTCGGAGACAGCAACTAATGAAAAACTGTTTTTT. Protein product: CASSSETATNEKLFF. Complete variable domain (other parts from reference TRBV5-8 and TRBJ1-4): EAGVTQSPTHLIKTRGQQATLRCSPISGHTSVYWYQQALGLGLQFLLWYDEGEERNRGNFPPRFSGRQFPNYSSELNVNALELEDSALYLCASSSETATNEKLFFGSGTQLSVL.

The J gene is TRBJ2-3, the V gene TRBV5-6; TRBD2 matches 8 bases. The CDR3 covers 14 residues. CDR1 is SGHDT, CDR2 YYEEEE, per germline. The trim removed 2 bases at V and 7 bases at J, leaving 6 bases unmatched. The CDR3 protein is CASSLTGGPYTQYF. The CDR3 bases are TGTGCCAGCAGCTTAACGGGGGGGCCGTATACGCAGTATTTT.

This sequence joins TRBV19 and TRBJ1-2; possible D gene TRBD1, 6 bases. The CDR3 extends over 14 amino acids. Germline assignment: CDR1 LNHDA and CDR2 SQIVND (reference sequence). V was clipped by 9 bases and J by 8 bases, with 22 bases between them. The CDR3 is CASRGTGLAWGYTF. CDR3 sequence (DNA): TGTGCCAGCCGGGGCACAGGGTTGGCATGGGGCTACACCTTC.

The chain joins TRBV14 to TRBJ2-3; TRBD2 matches 7 bases. The V gene end was trimmed by 8 bases and the J gene end by 0 bases; junction bases not matched to a gene: 17. The CDR3 totals 18 residues. In germline, CDR1 is SGHDN, CDR2 FVKESK. CDR3 in amino acids: CASPPPKELAVSTDTQYF. CDR3 bases: TGTGCCAGCCCCCCCCCTAAGGAGCTAGCGGTTAGCACAGATACGCAGTATTTT.

The chain combines TRBV19 with TRBJ1-2; D remains ambiguous. The CDR3 has 14 residues. From germline, CDR1 is LNHDA and CDR2 SQIVND (reference sequence). Trimming left V 4 bases short and J 8 bases short, with 17 bases between. The CDR3 bases are TGTGCCAGTAGTACCTACCGGGAACTCTCCGGCTACACCTTC. It specifies CASSTYRELSGYTF.

The rearrangement joins TRBV18 to TRBJ1-1; possible D gene TRBD1, 5 bases. Trimming took off 2 bases at V and 5 bases at J, with 15 bases between the two ends. Germline V lookup: CDR1 KGHSH, CDR2 LQKENI. The CDR3 loop spans 15 amino acids. This CDR3 reads CASSPIQGGWTEAFF. CDR3 nucleotide sequence: TGTGCCAGCTCACCAATCCAGGGAGGGTGGACTGAAGCTTTCTTT. The variable domain in full, with the rest retrieved from reference TRBV18 and TRBJ1-1, is NAGVMQNPRHLVRRRGQEARLRCSPMKGHSHVYWYRQLPEEGLKFMVYLQKENIIDESGMPKERFSAEFPKEGPSILRIQQVVRGDSAAYFCASSPIQGGWTEAFFGQGTRLTVV.

The chain couples TRBV7-9 to TRBJ1-1; D is unclear. Germline CDR1 is SEHNR and CDR2 is FQNEAQ (reference sequence). The V end was cut by 2 bases, the J end by 1 base, with 5 bases between. The CDR3 spans 13 residues. CDR3 sequence: CASSLSQNTEAFF. Here the CDR3 DNA reads TGTGCCAGCAGCTTATCCCAGAACACTGAAGCTTTCTTT.

The chain employs TRBV7-9 and TRBJ1-2; D remains ambiguous. CDR1 SEHNR and CDR2 FQNEAQ come from the germline V gene (reference sequence). The CDR3 spans 13 residues. Trimming took 4 bases from V and 8 from J, leaving 14 bases between them. The CDR3, as DNA: TGTGCCAGCAGCTCCCAGACGGACTGCGGCTACACCTTC. Protein: CASSSQTDCGYTF.